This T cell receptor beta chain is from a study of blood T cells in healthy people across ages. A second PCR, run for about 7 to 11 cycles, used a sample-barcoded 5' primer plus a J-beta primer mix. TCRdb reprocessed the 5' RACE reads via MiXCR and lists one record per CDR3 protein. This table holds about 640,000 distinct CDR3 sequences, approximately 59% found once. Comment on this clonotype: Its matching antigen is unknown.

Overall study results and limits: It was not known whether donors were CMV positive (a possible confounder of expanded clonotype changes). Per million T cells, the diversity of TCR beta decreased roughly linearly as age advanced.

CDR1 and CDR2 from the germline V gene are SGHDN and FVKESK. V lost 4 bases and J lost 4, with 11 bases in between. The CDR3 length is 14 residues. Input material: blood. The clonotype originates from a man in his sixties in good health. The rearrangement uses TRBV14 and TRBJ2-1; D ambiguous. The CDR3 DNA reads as TGTGCCAGCAGCCCAACGGACCTATACAATGAGCAGTTCTTC. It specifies CASSPTDLYNEQFF.